The 28 T cell receptor beta chains below come from one sample, sequenced in a study of T cell repertoires in cytomegalovirus infection. Antigens for these TCRs are unknown. From the reads, TCRdb called clonotypes with MiXCR, one entry per CDR3 protein. The table shows around 900,000 distinct CDR3 sequences, with less than 40% occurring only once. The sequencing used cultured CD8+ T cells from PBMCs, collected from culture after CMV antigen stimulation. The origin of the receptors is a human donor in good health (CMV status not recorded). Some clones in this sample may be carry-over from other donors' samples.

This sequence joins TRBV6-2 or TRBV6-3 and TRBJ2-1; 15 nucleotides line up with TRBD2. Germline CDR1 is MNHEY and CDR2 is SVGEGT. V was pared by 7 bases and J by 7 bases, with 17 bases of the junction left unmatched. The CDR3 has 19 amino acids. The CDR3 sequence: CASTLLGTSGGFMRNEQFF. The DNA for the CDR3 is TGTGCCAGCACCTTACTGGGGACTAGCGGGGGGTTTATGAGGAATGAGCAGTTCTTC.

The table lists this clonotype with a few counts. This chain links TRBV15 with TRBJ2-5; the match to TRBD1 covers 8 bases. Per the germline V gene, CDR1 is LNHNV and CDR2 is YYDKDF (reference sequence). The CDR3 extends over 15 amino acids. J lost 4 bases, V lost 0 bases, and 4 bases had no gene match. The CDR3: CATSREGQGGETQYF. Here the CDR3 DNA reads TGTGCCACCAGCAGAGAAGGACAGGGCGGAGAGACCCAGTACTTC.

This rearrangement joins TRBV6-2 or TRBV6-3 to TRBJ2-1; 11 bases agree with TRBD2. With 6 bases clipped from V and 1 base from J, the junction kept 11 bases outside the gene matches. CDR1 and CDR2 from the germline V gene are MNHEY and SVGEGT. The length of the CDR3 is 18 residues. The DNA for the CDR3 is TGTGCCAGCAGCTTTAGCGGGGGGGCGGTCTGGTCCTACAATGAGCAGTTCTTC. Translated, it gives CASSFSGGAVWSYNEQFF.

The sample holds a few counts of this clonotype. The chain has TRBV4-1 and TRBJ2-7, with 7 nucleotides matching TRBD1. Germline V lookup: CDR1 MGHRA, CDR2 YSYEKL. Germline trimming cut 0 bases from V and 3 bases from J; bases unmatched to any gene: 5. There are 15 residues in the CDR3. The CDR3 region has the DNA TGCGCCAGCAGCCAAGAATCCAGGGGGATCTACGAGCAGTACTTC. Its protein is CASSQESRGIYEQYF.

The rearrangement links TRBV15 to TRBJ2-7, with D perhaps TRBD1 (6 bases). The germline V gene has CDR1 LNHNV and CDR2 YYDKDF (reference sequence). Trimming removed 2 bases from V and 7 bases from J, with 21 bases in between. This CDR3 has 16 amino acids. The CDR3 protein is CATSRTRSGVGLEQYF. As DNA, the CDR3 is TGTGCCACCAGCAGAACTAGGTCAGGGGTGGGGTTGGAGCAGTACTTC.

The chain joins TRBV19 to TRBJ2-3; D gene unclear. Germline CDR1 LNHDA, CDR2 SQIVND (reference sequence). The CDR3 covers 12 residues. The ends were cut back, 2 bases at V and 6 bases at J, with 6 bases in the middle. CDR3 DNA: TGTGCCAGTAGTATATCCGTGGATACGCAGTATTTT. The encoded protein is CASSISVDTQYF.

CDR3 residues: CASSWGGLQETQYF. The CDR3 DNA reads TGTGCCAGCAGCTGGGGGGGTCTCCAAGAGACCCAGTACTTC. V usage is TRBV7-3 and J usage is TRBJ2-5, with 7 bases fitting TRBD2. CDR1 is SGHTA and CDR2 is FQGTGA in the germline V gene. Trimming took 4 bases from V and 1 from J; bases not matched to a gene: 3. The CDR3 sequence is 14 residues long.

This chain connects TRBV7-6 to TRBJ2-5; TRBD2 might be the D (6 bases). The CDR3 contains 15 residues. Germline CDR1 SGHVS, CDR2 FNYEAQ. Trimming cost V 7 bases and J 2 bases, with 17 bases left between them. The CDR3, as DNA: TGTGCCAGCACCCCCCCCGGGGGACCTCAAGAGACCCAGTACTTC. Amino acids: CASTPPGGPQETQYF.

The chain is built from TRBV6-5 and TRBJ1-1; the D gene is possibly TRBD1 (5 bases). V gave up 7 bases and J gave up 0 bases, with 18 bases separating them. The CDR3 has 16 residues. Germline-derived CDR1 and CDR2 are MNHEY and SVGAGI. CDR3 residues: CASNRRSGPMNTEAFF. In DNA, the CDR3 is TGTGCCAGCAACCGTCGGTCGGGGCCCATGAACACTGAAGCTTTCTTT.

The table lists this clonotype with a few counts. The chain has TRBV19 and TRBJ2-7; the D gene is possibly TRBD1 (5 bases). In germline, CDR1 is LNHDA, CDR2 SQIVND (reference sequence). There are 15 residues in the CDR3. V lost 4 bases, J lost 1 base, and 14 bases lay in between. The CDR3 loop reads CASSNQGKGSYEQYV. CDR3 nucleotides: TGTGCCAGTAGTAACCAGGGAAAAGGTTCCTACGAGCAGTACGTC.

This chain connects TRBV6-1 to TRBJ2-7; D may be TRBD1 (6 bases). V dropped 3 bases and J dropped 3 bases, with 15 bases sitting between them. The germline V gene encodes CDR1 MNHNS and CDR2 SASEGT. This CDR3 is 15 amino acids long. CDR3 sequence reads: CASSESGEPHYEQYV. The CDR3 DNA reads TGTGCCAGCAGTGAGTCAGGGGAACCTCACTACGAGCAGTACGTC.

This clonotype was seen a few times. This chain joins TRBV27 and TRBJ2-6; D is uncertain. Germline CDR1 and CDR2: MNHEY and SMNVEV (reference sequence). CDR3 length: 17 residues. V was trimmed by 5 bases and J by 1 base, leaving 15 bases between them. The CDR3 is CASSPISPPSGANVLTF. The DNA for the CDR3 is TGTGCCAGCAGTCCCATATCCCCACCGTCTGGGGCCAACGTCCTGACTTTC. Variable domain in full (rest from reference TRBV27 and TRBJ2-6): EAQVTQNPRYLITVTGKKLTVTCSQNMNHEYMSWYRQDPGLGLRQIYYSMNVEVTDKGDVPEGYKVSRKEKRNFPLILESPSPNQTSLYFCASSPISPPSGANVLTFGAGSRLTVL.

V usage is TRBV6-8 and J usage is TRBJ2-1; D gene uncertain. Germline CDR1 is MNHGY and CDR2 is SAAAGT. CDR3 length equals 16 residues. V was clipped by 5 bases and J by 9 bases, with 23 bases between them. As DNA, the CDR3 is TGTGCCAGCAGTCCCTTGGTGGGCACGCATTTTTCTGAGCAGTTCTTC. It specifies CASSPLVGTHFSEQFF.

This clonotype showed up many times. The chain uses TRBV7-2 and TRBJ1-3; D call uncertain. V was pared by 5 bases and J by 4 bases, with 12 bases between. The length of the CDR3 is 14 residues. CDR1 SGHTA and CDR2 FQGNSA come from the germline V gene. CDR3 sequence: CASSPLGTGNTIYF. The CDR3 coding sequence is TGTGCCAGCAGCCCACTAGGCACGGGAAACACCATATATTTT.

The chain carries TRBV6-1 and TRBJ2-7; D gene ambiguous. Trimming took 5 bases from V and 4 from J, leaving 12 bases between them. CDR3 length equals 13 residues. Germline assignment: CDR1 MNHNS and CDR2 SASEGT. The CDR3 nucleotides are TGTGCCAGCAGTTACCTCTCAGAATACGAGCAGTACGTC. Protein: CASSYLSEYEQYV.

This clonotype appeared once. The chain couples TRBV20-1 to TRBJ1-3; D unresolved. V dropped 0 bases and J dropped 7 bases, with 13 bases sitting between them. This CDR3 is 14 amino acids long. The V gene's germline CDR1 is DFQATT and CDR2 SNEGSKA (reference sequence). This CDR3 is CSARDRRARNTIYF. As DNA, the CDR3 is TGCAGTGCTAGAGATCGAAGGGCGCGGAACACCATATATTTT.

Many counts were recorded for this clonotype. J is TRBJ2-2 and V is TRBV7-6; TRBD1 agrees at 8 bases. Germline loops: CDR1 SGHVS, CDR2 FNYEAQ. This CDR3 spans 18 amino acids. J was trimmed by 0 bases and V by 1 base; bases with no gene match: 7. CDR3 region: CASSLEAGGETNTGELFF. The DNA for the CDR3 is TGTGCCAGCAGCTTAGAAGCAGGGGGCGAGACGAACACCGGGGAGCTGTTTTTT.

The V gene is TRBV5-6, the J gene TRBJ1-5, with TRBD1 as a possible D gene (6 bases). With 0 bases removed from V and 5 bases from J, the gap between germline ends came to 15 bases. The CDR3 contains 16 residues. Germline CDR1 SGHDT, CDR2 YYEEEE. The CDR3 region has the DNA TGTGCCAGCAGCTTGGCTCCGGGGGCGGTAGATCAGCCCCAGCATTTT. As protein: CASSLAPGAVDQPQHF. Looking up the rest from reference TRBV5-6 and TRBJ1-5 gives the full variable domain: DAGVTQSPTHLIKTRGQQVTLRCSPKSGHDTVSWYQQALGQGPQFIFQYYEEEERQRGNFPDRFSGHQFPNYSSELNVNALLLGDSALYLCASSLAPGAVDQPQHFGDGTRLSIL.

This sequence joins TRBV27 and TRBJ2-7; D gene uncertain. Germline values: CDR1 MNHEY, CDR2 SMNVEV (reference sequence). This CDR3 spans 13 amino acids. Between the trimmed V and J ends, which lost 3 bases and 6 bases, there was a span of 12 bases. Here the CDR3 DNA reads TGTGCCAGCAGTTTCAGCGCCGTGAGCGAGCAGTACTTC. The encoded protein is CASSFSAVSEQYF.

V is TRBV5-6 and J is TRBJ2-1; D unclear. CDR3 length: 11 amino acids. V dropped 2 bases and J dropped 9 bases, with 6 bases sitting between them. Germline V lookup: CDR1 SGHDT, CDR2 YYEEEE. CDR3 sequence reads: CASSFITEQFF. In DNA, the CDR3 is TGTGCCAGCAGCTTTATCACTGAGCAGTTCTTC.

The genes are TRBV6-2 or TRBV6-3 and TRBJ1-5, with D possibly matching TRBD1 (5 bases). V lost 5 bases and J lost 2, with 16 bases in between. The length of the CDR3 is 16 residues. CDR1 MNHEY and CDR2 SVGEGT come from the germline V gene. The CDR3 sequence is CASSAGPLGGNQPQHF. The CDR3 bases are TGTGCCAGCAGTGCCGGCCCTTTGGGGGGCAATCAGCCCCAGCATTTT.

Points on this clonotype: A much larger clone differs by one base, so this may be a read error. V gene TRBV6-2 or TRBV6-3 combines with J gene TRBJ1-3; D possibly corresponds to TRBD1 (5 bases). CDR1 and CDR2 (germline): MNHEY, SVGEGT. The CDR3 sequence is 11 residues long. In nucleotides, the CDR3 is TGTACCAGCAGACGACAGAACACCATATATTTT. Its protein product is CTSRRQNTIYF.

The chain is built from TRBV2 and TRBJ1-2; D remains unclear. Looked up from germline, CDR1 is SNHLY and CDR2 is FYNNEI. The length of the CDR3 is 12 residues. V shed 9 bases and J shed 8 bases, with 16 bases lying between them. The CDR3 sequence: CARVGDFGGYTF. For the CDR3, the DNA is TGTGCCAGAGTCGGGGATTTCGGAGGCTACACCTTC.

In this sample, this clonotype turned up many times. The chain is built from TRBV7-2 and TRBJ2-7, with D possibly being TRBD2 (6 bases). Deletions cut 3 bases from V and 3 bases from J, with 9 bases between. Germline V gene sequence: CDR1 SGHTA, CDR2 FQGNSA. The CDR3 covers 13 residues. The CDR3 sequence: CASSLRGVYEQYV. CDR3 nucleotide sequence: TGTGCCAGCAGCTTGCGGGGTGTCTACGAGCAGTACGTC.

Many counts were recorded for this clonotype. J is TRBJ2-3 and V is TRBV7-8, with 7 bases identical to TRBD2. Germline CDR1 is SGHVS and CDR2 is FQNEAQ. CDR3 size: 15 residues. Germline trimming cut 5 bases from V and 2 bases from J; bases unmatched to any gene: 7. The CDR3 DNA is TGTGCCAGCAGCACCGGGGGGACTACCACAGATACGCAGTATTTT. The encoded protein is CASSTGGTTTDTQYF. Variable domain in full (rest from reference TRBV7-8 and TRBJ2-3): GAGVSQSPRYKVAKRGQDVALRCDPISGHVSLFWYQQALGQGPEFLTYFQNEAQLDKSGLPSDRFFAERPEGSVSTLKIQRTQQEDSAVYLCASSTGGTTTDTQYFGPGTRLTVL.

The rearrangement links TRBV6-1 to TRBJ2-7; D gene ambiguous. The V end lost 7 bases, the J end lost 0 bases, and 7 bases lay between the germline ends. The CDR3 loop spans 12 amino acids. Per the germline V gene, CDR1 is MNHNS and CDR2 is SASEGT. The CDR3 region has the DNA TGTGCCAGCATTGATAGCTCCTACGAGCAGTACTTC. This sequence encodes CASIDSSYEQYF.

The chain couples TRBV7-6 to TRBJ2-7, with D possibly called TRBD1 or TRBD2 (5 bases each). This CDR3 is built from 14 residues. Germline V gene lookup returns CDR1 SGHVS and CDR2 FNYEAQ. Trimming shortened V by 10 bases and J by 6 bases, and 22 bases separated the two germline ends. The CDR3 is CATTGLVPRGEQYF. CDR3 in DNA: TGTGCCACCACCGGACTGGTTCCAAGGGGCGAGCAGTACTTC. Variable domain in full (rest from reference TRBV7-6 and TRBJ2-7): GAGVSQSPRYKVTKRGQDVALRCDPISGHVSLYWYRQALGQGPEFLTYFNYEAQQDKSGLPNDRFSAERPEGSISTLTIQRTEQRDSAMYRCATTGLVPRGEQYFGPGTRLTVT.

This clonotype was counted between two and nine times. The rearrangement links TRBV27 to TRBJ2-7; the D gene is possibly TRBD2 (5 bases). Germline CDR1 is MNHEY and CDR2 is SMNVEV (reference sequence). V was trimmed by 3 bases and J by 1 base, leaving 10 bases between them. There are 14 residues in the CDR3. DNA of the CDR3: TGTGCCAGCAGTTTCACCCGGGGATCCTACGAGCAGTACTTC. Residues: CASSFTRGSYEQYF.